This is a list of T cell receptor beta chains from one sample in a study of neoadjuvant anti-PD-1 for oral cavity cancer. Assay: immunoSEQ multiplex PCR; the TCRdb copy retains only in-frame clones and omits some. Of more than 13,000 clones in the sample, under 75% were seen once. The sequences come from PBMCs, collected after nivolumab (anti-PD-1) treatment. Receptors were obtained from a person aged 35-80 years with oral cavity squamous cell carcinoma. Each CDR3 is given with its conserved first and last residue. A D gene is named only where the DNA matches it firmly. Not all rows give a size; the values are once, few, many and, for expanded clones, a class.

cdr3_length j_call d_call clone_size v_call cdr3_nt cdr3_aa
15 TRBJ2-3 TRBD2 NA TRBV5-1 TGCGCCAGCAGGTTAGCGGGGGAGTCCACAGATACGCAGTATTTT CASRLAGESTDTQYF
13 TRBJ2-3 NA NA TRBV9 TGTGCCAGCAGCGTTTCCTCGACAGATACGCAGTATTTT CASSVSSTDTQYF
13 TRBJ1-2 NA few TRBV30 TGTGCCTGGACCCTTTGGCAGGGTGATGGCTACACCTTC CAWTLWQGDGYTF
14 TRBJ2-6 NA NA TRBV27 TGTGCCAGTATGACCCAAGCTGGGGCCAACGTCCTGACTTTC CASMTQAGANVLTF
13 TRBJ1-4 NA once TRBV6-1 TGTGCCAGTAGGGCTCACGGTAATGAAAAACTGTTTTTT CASRAHGNEKLFF
14 TRBJ2-5 TRBD1 NA TRBV5-4 TGTGCCAGCAGCTCTGACAGGGGCCAAGAGACCCAGTACTTC CASSSDRGQETQYF
16 TRBJ2-7 NA few TRBV7-9 TGTGCCAGCAGCTTACTTCACAAAGCCTCGGGAATCGAGCAGTACTTC CASSLLHKASGIEQYF
20 TRBJ2-7 TRBD1 NA TRBV27 TGTGCCAGCAGTCCGGGACAGGGGCGAATTCCCCCACCGGGGTCCTACGAGCAGTACTTC CASSPGQGRIPPPGSYEQYF
14 TRBJ1-6 NA NA TRBV6-1 TGTGCCAGCAGAGCGACGGTCCGGGATTCACCCCTCCACTTT CASRATVRDSPLHF
12 TRBJ1-2 NA NA TRBV6-5 TGTGCCAGCAAACAGGGCGTCGGTGGCTACACCTTC CASKQGVGGYTF
15 TRBJ2-2 NA NA TRBV9 TGTGCCAGCAGCGTAACCGCCACGGGCACCGGGGAGCTGTTTTTT CASSVTATGTGELFF
13 TRBJ1-1 NA NA TRBV11-2 TGTGCCAGCAGCTTGAACAGGGATCTCCCAGCTTTCTTT CASSLNRDLPAFF
16 TRBJ2-2 NA NA TRBV19 TGTGCCAGTAGTTTATGGCCCGGAAAAAACACCGGGGAGCTGTTTTTT CASSLWPGKNTGELFF
17 TRBJ2-5 NA NA TRBV7-2 TGTGCCAGCAGCCCCCCCCTGGGCTATGGGTTACAAGAGACCCAGTACTTC CASSPPLGYGLQETQYF
13 TRBJ1-2 NA NA TRBV18 TGTGCCAGCTCACCAGCAGGGATCTATGGCTACACCTTC CASSPAGIYGYTF
18 TRBJ2-1 TRBD2 NA TRBV7-2 TGTGCCAGCAGCGCAGGACTAGCGGGACGAATGGGACGCAATGAGCAGTTCTTC CASSAGLAGRMGRNEQFF
13 TRBJ2-7 TRBD1 NA TRBV19 TGTGCCAGTAGTATCCCCGGGACAGCCAGGCAGTACTTC CASSIPGTARQYF
18 TRBJ2-2 TRBD1 NA TRBV30 TGTGCCTGGGGATTCCGGGACAGGGGGCCCCAGAACACCGGGGAGCTGTTTTTT CAWGFRDRGPQNTGELFF
14 TRBJ2-1 NA NA TRBV2 TGTGCCAGCAGGGTACTAGTGTCCTACAATGAGCAGTTCTTC CASRVLVSYNEQFF
14 TRBJ1-2 TRBD1 NA TRBV4-1 TGCGCCAGCAGCCGAGACAGGGGGAACTATGGCTACACCTTC CASSRDRGNYGYTF
16 TRBJ2-4 TRBD1 NA TRBV19 TGTGCCAGTAGTACAGACGTGGGACAGGGGAGAAACATTCAGTACTTC CASSTDVGQGRNIQYF
11 TRBJ2-7 NA NA TRBV20-1 TGCAGTGCTACCCCTTCTAGGGAGCAGTACTTC CSATPSREQYF
12 TRBJ2-7 NA NA TRBV30 TGTGCCTGGAGTGGGCAGACCTACGAGCAGTACTTC CAWSGQTYEQYF
15 TRBJ1-5 NA NA TRBV7-6 TGTGCCAGCAGCTGGGGACCGGGAAACAATCAGCCCCAGCATTTT CASSWGPGNNQPQHF
15 TRBJ1-4 TRBD1 NA TRBV5-1 TGCGCCAGCAGCTTGGCCCCAGGGGGTGGTGAAAAACTGTTTTTT CASSLAPGGGEKLFF
17 TRBJ2-2 TRBD2 NA TRBV4-2 TGTGCCAGCAGCCAAGTCGGGCGGGAGGGCCCGACCGGGGAGCTGTTTTTT CASSQVGREGPTGELFF
15 TRBJ2-3 NA NA TRBV29-1 TGCAGCGGCTTCCGGGCAATAACTCCCACAGATACGCAGTATTTT CSGFRAITPTDTQYF
16 TRBJ2-7 TRBD1 NA TRBV5-1 TGCGCCAGCAGCTTGGGTGTCGAGACAGGGGGATACGAGCAGTACTTC CASSLGVETGGYEQYF
19 TRBJ2-5 TRBD2 NA TRBV11-2 TGTGCCAGCAGCTTCGGAGCCCTACGTCTAGCGGGCAAACAAGAGACCCAGTACTTC CASSFGALRLAGKQETQYF
13 TRBJ2-5 NA NA TRBV4-1 TGCGCCAGCAGCCAATTCTCAGGAGAGACCCAGTACTTC CASSQFSGETQYF
14 TRBJ2-3 NA once TRBV5-1 TGCGCCAGCAGCTTTCGAGGGGGCACAGATACGCAGTATTTT CASSFRGGTDTQYF
15 TRBJ2-3 NA NA TRBV5-8 TGTGCCAGCAGCTTGGGGCAGACTACCACAGATACGCAGTATTTT CASSLGQTTTDTQYF
13 TRBJ1-1 NA NA TRBV7-3 TGTGCCAGCAGCCTACAGGGGAACACTGAAGCTTTCTTT CASSLQGNTEAFF
15 TRBJ1-5 TRBD1 NA TRBV7-6 TGTGCCAGCAGCTTATCGGACAGGTTTAATCAGCCCCAGCATTTT CASSLSDRFNQPQHF
11 TRBJ1-2 NA NA TRBV6-5 TGTGCCAGCGGGGATTTTTATGGCTACACCTTC CASGDFYGYTF
19 TRBJ2-1 TRBD2 NA TRBV4-1 TGCGCCAGCAGCCAAGCCCCCGCCATTAGCGGGGGGGCGGGGGATGAGCAGTTCTTC CASSQAPAISGGAGDEQFF
16 TRBJ1-2 TRBD1 once TRBV7-8 TGTGCCAGCAGCCTTGGCCGGACAGGGGTAGGGTATGGCTACACCTTC CASSLGRTGVGYGYTF
14 TRBJ1-6 NA few TRBV9 TGTGCCAGCAGCGTAGAACAGTCAGGATCACCCCTCCACTTT CASSVEQSGSPLHF
14 TRBJ2-7 NA NA TRBV11-1 TGTGCCAGCAGCGCCCGAAGGGGGGTGGGCGAGCAGTACTTC CASSARRGVGEQYF
17 TRBJ2-5 TRBD2 NA TRBV28 TGTGCCAGCAGTTTACCCTTTGGCCTAGCGGGAGAGGAGACCCAGTACTTC CASSLPFGLAGEETQYF
15 TRBJ2-3 NA NA TRBV11-2 TGTGCCAGCAGCCCTACCGGGGGCGGCACAGATACGCAGTATTTT CASSPTGGGTDTQYF
15 TRBJ2-7 NA NA TRBV10-3 TGTGCCATCAGTGACCAGGAAAAAGGAGGCTACGAGCAGTACTTC CAISDQEKGGYEQYF